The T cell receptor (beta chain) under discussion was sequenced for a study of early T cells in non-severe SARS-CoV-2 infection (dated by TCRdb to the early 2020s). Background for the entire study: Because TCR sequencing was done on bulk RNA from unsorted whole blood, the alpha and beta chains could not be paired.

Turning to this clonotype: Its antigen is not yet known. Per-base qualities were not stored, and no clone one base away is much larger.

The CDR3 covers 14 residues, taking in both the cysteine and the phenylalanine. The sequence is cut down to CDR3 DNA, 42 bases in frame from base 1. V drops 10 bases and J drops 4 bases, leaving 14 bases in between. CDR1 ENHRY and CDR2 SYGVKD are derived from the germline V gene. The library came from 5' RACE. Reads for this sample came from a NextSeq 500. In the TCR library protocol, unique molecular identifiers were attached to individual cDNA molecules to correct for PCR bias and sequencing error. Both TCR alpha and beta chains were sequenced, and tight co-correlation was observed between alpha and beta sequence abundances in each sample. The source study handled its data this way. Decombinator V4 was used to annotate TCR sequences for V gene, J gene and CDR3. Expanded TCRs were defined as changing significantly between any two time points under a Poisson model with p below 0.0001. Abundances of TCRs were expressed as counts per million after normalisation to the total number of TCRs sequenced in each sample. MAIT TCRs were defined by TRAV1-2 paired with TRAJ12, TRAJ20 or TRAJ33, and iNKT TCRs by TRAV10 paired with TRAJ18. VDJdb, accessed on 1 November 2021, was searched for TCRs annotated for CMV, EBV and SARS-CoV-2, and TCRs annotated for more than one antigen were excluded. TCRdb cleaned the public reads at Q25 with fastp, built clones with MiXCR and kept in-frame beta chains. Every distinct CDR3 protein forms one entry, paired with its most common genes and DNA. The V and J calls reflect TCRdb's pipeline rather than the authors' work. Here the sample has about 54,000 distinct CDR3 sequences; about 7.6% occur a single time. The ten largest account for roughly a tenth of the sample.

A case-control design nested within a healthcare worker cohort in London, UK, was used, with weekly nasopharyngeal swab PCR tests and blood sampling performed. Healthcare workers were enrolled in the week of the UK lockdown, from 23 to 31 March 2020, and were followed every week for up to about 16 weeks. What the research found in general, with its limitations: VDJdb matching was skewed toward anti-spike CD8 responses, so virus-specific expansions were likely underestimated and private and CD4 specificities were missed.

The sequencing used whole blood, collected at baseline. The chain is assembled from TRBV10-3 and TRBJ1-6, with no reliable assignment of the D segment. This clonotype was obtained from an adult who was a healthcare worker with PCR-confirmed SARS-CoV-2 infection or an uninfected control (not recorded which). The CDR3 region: CATVAEPYNSPLHF. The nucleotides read TGTGCCACTGTGGCGGAACCGTATAATTCACCCCTCCACTTT.